This T cell receptor (beta chain) emerged from a study of identifying expanded T cells in peripheral blood. Study-level findings and limits: Technical replicates showed 0.9 to 1.5 changed clones; two weeks about 16; four weeks 19. Roughly two-week clone count variance significantly increased as total template count grew.

CDR1 LNHNV and CDR2 YYDKDF come from the germline V gene (reference sequence). V shed 3 bases, J shed 3 bases, and the junction held 7 bases outside the gene matches. The CDR3 sequence is 15 residues long. No infections or other immune events were documented during collection. Sequenced by immunoSEQ multiplex PCR; TCRdb stores in-frame clones only, minus some. Of about 94,000 clones listed, approximately 85% are singletons. Notes on this clone: Its cognate antigen is unknown.

V is TRBV15 and J is TRBJ2-7; TRBD1 matches at 8 bases. The source is a person between 18 and 75 years old in good health. Sequenced: blood. CDR3 in DNA: TGTGCCACCAGCAGGGTTCAGGGGGCAAGCTACGAGCAGTACTTC. Its protein is CATSRVQGASYEQYF.